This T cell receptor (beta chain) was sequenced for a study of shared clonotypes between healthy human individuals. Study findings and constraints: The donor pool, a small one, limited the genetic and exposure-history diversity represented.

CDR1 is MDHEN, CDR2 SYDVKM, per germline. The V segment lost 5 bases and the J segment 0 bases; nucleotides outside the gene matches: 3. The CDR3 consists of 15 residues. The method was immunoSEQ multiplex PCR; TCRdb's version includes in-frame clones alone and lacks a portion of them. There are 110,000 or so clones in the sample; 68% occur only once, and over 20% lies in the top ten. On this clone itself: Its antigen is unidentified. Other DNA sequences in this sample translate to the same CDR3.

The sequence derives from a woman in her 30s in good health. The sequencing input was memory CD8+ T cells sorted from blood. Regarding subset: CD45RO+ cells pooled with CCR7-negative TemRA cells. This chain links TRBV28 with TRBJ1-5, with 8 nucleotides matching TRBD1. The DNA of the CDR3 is TGTGCCAGCAGTGCAACAGGGGGTAGCAATCAGCCCCAGCATTTT. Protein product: CASSATGGSNQPQHF.